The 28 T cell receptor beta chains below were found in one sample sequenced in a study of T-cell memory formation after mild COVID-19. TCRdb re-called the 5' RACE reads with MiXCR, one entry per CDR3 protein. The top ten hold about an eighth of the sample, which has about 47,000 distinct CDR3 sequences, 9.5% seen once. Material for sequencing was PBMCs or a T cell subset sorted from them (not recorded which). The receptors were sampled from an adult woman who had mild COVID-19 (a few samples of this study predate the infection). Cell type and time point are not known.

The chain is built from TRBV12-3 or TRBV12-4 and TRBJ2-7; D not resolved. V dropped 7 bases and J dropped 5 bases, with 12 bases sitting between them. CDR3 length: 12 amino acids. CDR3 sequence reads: CASTLLGHEQYF. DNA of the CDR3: TGTGCCAGCACCCTCCTTGGGCACGAGCAGTACTTC.

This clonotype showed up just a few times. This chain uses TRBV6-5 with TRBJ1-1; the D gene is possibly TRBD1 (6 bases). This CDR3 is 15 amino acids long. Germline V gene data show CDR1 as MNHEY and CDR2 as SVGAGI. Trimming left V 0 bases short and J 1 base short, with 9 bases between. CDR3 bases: TGTGCCAGCAGTTACTCGGACAGAGCGAACACTGAAGCTTTCTTT. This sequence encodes CASSYSDRANTEAFF.

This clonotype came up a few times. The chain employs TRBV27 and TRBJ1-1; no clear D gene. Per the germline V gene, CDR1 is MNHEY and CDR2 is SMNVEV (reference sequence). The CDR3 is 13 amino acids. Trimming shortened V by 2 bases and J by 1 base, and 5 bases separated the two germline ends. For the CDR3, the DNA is TGTGCCAGCAGTTTAAAACAGAACACTGAAGCTTTCTTT. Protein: CASSLKQNTEAFF.

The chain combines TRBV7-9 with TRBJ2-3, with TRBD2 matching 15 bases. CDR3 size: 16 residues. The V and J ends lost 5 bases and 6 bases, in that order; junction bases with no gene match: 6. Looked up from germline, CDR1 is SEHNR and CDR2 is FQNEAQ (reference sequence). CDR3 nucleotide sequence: TGTGCCAGCAGCGGCGGGACTAGCGGGGGGCGGGATACGCAGTATTTT. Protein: CASSGGTSGGRDTQYF.

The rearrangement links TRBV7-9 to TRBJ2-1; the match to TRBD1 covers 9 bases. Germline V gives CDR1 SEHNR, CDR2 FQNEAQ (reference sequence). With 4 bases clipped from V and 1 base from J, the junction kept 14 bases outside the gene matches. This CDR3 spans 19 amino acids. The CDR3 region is CASSSTGTGKFRSYNEQFF. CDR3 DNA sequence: TGTGCCAGCAGCTCGACCGGGACAGGGAAGTTTAGGTCCTACAATGAGCAGTTCTTC. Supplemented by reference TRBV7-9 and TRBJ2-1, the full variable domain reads DTGVSQNPRHKITKRGQNVTFRCDPISEHNRLYWYRQTLGQGPEFLTYFQNEAQLEKSRLLSDRFSAERPKGSFSTLEIQRTEQGDSAMYLCASSSTGTGKFRSYNEQFFGPGTRLTVL.

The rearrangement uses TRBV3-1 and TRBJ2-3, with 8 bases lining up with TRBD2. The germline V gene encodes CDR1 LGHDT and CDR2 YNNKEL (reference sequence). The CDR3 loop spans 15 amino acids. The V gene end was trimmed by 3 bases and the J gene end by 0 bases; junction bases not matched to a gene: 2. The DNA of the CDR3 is TGTGCCAGCAGCCATAGCGGGGCTAGCACAGATACGCAGTATTTT. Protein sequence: CASSHSGASTDTQYF.

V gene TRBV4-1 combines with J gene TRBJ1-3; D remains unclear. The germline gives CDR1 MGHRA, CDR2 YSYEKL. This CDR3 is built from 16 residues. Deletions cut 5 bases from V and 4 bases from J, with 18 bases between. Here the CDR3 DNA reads TGCGCCAGCAGCTTAAGTAATACCGGTCCCGGAAACACCATATATTTT. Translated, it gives CASSLSNTGPGNTIYF.

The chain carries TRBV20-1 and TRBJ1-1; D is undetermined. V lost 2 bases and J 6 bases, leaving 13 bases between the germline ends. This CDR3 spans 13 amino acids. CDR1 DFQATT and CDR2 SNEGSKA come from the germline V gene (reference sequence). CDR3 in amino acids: CSARWAREAEAFF. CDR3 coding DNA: TGCAGTGCTAGATGGGCCCGTGAAGCTGAAGCTTTCTTT.

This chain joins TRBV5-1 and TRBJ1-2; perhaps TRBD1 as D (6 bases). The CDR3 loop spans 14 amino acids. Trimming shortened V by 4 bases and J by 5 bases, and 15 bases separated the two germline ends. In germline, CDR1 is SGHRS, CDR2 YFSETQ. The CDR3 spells CASSPLDSFYGYTF. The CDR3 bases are TGCGCCAGCAGCCCCCTGGACAGTTTTTATGGCTACACCTTC.

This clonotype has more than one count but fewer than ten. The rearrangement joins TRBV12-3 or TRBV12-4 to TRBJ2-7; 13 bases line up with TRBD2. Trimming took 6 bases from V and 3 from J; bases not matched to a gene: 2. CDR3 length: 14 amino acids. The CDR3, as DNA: TGTGCCAGCAGCCGGACTAGCGGGAGCTACGAGCAGTACTTC. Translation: CASSRTSGSYEQYF.

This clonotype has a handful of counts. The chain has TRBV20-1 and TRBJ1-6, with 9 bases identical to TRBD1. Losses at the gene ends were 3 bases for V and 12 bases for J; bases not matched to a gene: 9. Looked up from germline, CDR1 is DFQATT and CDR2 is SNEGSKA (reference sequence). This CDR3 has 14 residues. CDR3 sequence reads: CSARLQGAQGPLHF. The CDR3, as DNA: TGCAGTGCTAGGTTACAGGGGGCGCAAGGACCCCTCCACTTT.

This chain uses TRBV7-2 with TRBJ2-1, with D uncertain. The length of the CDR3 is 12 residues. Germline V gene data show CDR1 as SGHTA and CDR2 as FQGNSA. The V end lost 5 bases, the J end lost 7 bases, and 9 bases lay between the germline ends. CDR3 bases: TGTGCCAGCAGCCTAATCGGAAATGAGCAGTTCTTC. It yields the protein CASSLIGNEQFF.

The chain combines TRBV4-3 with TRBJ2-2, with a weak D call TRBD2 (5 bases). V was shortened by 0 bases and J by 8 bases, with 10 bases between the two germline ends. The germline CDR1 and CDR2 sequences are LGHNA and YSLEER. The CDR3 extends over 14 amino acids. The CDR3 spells CASSQESRVGELFF. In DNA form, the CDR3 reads TGCGCCAGCAGCCAAGAATCGAGGGTGGGGGAGCTGTTTTTT.

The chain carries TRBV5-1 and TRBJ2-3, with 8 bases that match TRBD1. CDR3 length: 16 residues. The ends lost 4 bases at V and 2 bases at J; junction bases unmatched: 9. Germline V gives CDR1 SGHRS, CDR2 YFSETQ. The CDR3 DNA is TGCGCCAGCAGCAAGGAGGCAGGGGGCTACACAGATACGCAGTATTTT. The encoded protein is CASSKEAGGYTDTQYF.

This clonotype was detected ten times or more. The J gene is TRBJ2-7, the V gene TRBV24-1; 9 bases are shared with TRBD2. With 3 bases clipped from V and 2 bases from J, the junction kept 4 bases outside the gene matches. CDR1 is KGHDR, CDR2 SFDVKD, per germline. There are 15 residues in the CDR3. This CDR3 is CATSDAGGLAYEQYF. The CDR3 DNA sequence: TGTGCCACCAGTGATGCGGGAGGGCTCGCCTACGAGCAGTACTTC.

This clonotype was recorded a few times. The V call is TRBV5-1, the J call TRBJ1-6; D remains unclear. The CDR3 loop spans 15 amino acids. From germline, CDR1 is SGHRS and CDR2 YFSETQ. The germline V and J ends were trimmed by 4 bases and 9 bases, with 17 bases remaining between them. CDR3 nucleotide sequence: TGCGCCAGCAGCACCACCGCGGGGTCCAGTTCACCCCTCCACTTT. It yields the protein CASSTTAGSSSPLHF.

CDR3 coding DNA: TGTGCCAGCAGCTTAGGGACTAGCGGACGCGGGGAGCTGTTTTTT. Amino acid sequence: CASSLGTSGRGELFF. J is TRBJ2-2 and V is TRBV7-3; 11 bases line up with TRBD2. Trimming cost V 2 bases and J 7 bases; bases outside gene matches: 3. CDR1 and CDR2 from the germline V gene are SGHTA and FQGTGA. The CDR3 is made up of 15 amino acids.

Here the CDR3 DNA reads TGTGCCAGTAGTTTAGGGGACTATGGCTACACCTTC. This codes for CASSLGDYGYTF. This chain links TRBV19 with TRBJ1-2, with D tentatively TRBD1 (5 bases). This CDR3 spans 12 amino acids. Trimming removed 5 bases at V and 3 bases at J, with 7 bases between. Germline V CDR1 and CDR2: LNHDA, SQIVND (reference sequence).

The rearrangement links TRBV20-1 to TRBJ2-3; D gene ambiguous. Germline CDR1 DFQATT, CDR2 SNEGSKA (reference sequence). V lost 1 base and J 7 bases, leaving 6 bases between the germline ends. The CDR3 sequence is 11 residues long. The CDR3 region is CSARVWNTQYF. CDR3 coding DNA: TGCAGTGCTAGAGTATGGAATACGCAGTATTTT.

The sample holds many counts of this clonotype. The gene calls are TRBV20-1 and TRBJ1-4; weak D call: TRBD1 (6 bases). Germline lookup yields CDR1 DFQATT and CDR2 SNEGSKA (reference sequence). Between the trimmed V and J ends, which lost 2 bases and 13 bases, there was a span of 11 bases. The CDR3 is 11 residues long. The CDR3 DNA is TGCAGTGCTAGATTGGAGGACAGACTGTTTTTT. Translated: CSARLEDRLFF.

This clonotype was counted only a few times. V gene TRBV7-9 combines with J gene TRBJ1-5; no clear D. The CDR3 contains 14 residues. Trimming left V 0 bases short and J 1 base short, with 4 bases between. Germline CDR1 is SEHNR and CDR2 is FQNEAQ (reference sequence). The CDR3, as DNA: TGTGCCAGCAGCTTAGCTGGGAGCAATCAGCCCCAGCATTTT. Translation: CASSLAGSNQPQHF. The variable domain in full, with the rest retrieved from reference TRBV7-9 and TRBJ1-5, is DTGVSQNPRHKITKRGQNVTFRCDPISEHNRLYWYRQTLGQGPEFLTYFQNEAQLEKSRLLSDRFSAERPKGSFSTLEIQRTEQGDSAMYLCASSLAGSNQPQHFGDGTRLSIL.

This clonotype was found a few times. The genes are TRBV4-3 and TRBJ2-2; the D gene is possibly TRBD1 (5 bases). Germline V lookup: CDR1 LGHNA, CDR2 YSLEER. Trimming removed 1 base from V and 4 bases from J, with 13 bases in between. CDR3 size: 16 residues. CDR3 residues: CASSQALGRATGELFF. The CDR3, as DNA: TGCGCCAGCAGCCAAGCGCTGGGCAGGGCCACCGGGGAGCTGTTTTTT.

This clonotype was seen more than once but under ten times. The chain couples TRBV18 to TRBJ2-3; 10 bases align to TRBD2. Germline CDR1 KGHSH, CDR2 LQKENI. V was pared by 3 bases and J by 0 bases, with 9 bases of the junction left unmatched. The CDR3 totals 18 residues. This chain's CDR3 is CASSPRIAGGLSTDTQYF. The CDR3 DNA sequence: TGTGCCAGCTCACCGCGGATAGCGGGGGGCCTTAGCACAGATACGCAGTATTTT.

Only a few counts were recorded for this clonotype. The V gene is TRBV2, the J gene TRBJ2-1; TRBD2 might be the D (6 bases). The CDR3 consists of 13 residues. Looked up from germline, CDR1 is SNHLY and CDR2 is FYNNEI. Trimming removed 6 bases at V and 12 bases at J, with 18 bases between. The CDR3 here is CASRASEEGGQFF. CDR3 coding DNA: TGTGCCAGCAGGGCATCTGAGGAGGGCGGGCAGTTCTTC.

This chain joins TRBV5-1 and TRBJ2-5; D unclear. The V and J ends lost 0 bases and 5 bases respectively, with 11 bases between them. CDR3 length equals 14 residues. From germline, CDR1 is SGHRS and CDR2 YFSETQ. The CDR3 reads CASSLVSGRETQYF. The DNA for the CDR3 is TGCGCCAGCAGCTTGGTTTCAGGTCGGGAGACCCAGTACTTC. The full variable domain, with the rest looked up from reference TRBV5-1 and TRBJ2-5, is KAGVTQTPRYLIKTRGQQVTLSCSPISGHRSVSWYQQTPGQGLQFLFEYFSETQRNKGNFPGRFSGRQFSNSRSEMNVSTLELGDSALYLCASSLVSGRETQYFGPGTRLLVL.

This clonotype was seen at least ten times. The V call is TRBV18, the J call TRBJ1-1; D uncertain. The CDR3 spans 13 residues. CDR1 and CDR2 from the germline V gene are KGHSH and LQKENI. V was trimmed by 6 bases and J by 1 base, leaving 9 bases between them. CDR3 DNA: TGTGCCAGCTCGCGGACCCAGAACACTGAAGCTTTCTTT. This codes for CASSRTQNTEAFF.

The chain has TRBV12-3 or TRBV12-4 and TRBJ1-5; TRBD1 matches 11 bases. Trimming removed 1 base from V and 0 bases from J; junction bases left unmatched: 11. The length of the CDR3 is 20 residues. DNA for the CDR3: TGTGCCAGCAGTTTAGACGTAGGGACAGGGGGTCCACATAGCAATCAGCCCCAGCATTTT. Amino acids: CASSLDVGTGGPHSNQPQHF.

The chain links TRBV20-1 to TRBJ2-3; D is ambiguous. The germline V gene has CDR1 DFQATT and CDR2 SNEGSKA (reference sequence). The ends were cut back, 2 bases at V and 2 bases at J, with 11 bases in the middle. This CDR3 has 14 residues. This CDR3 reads CSARQILITDTQYF. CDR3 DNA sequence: TGCAGTGCTAGACAGATCTTAATCACAGATACGCAGTATTTT.